Listed below are T cell receptor beta chains from one sample, sequenced in a study of blood T cells in healthy people across ages. TCRdb fed the 5' RACE reads into MiXCR, producing one record per CDR3 protein. The repertoire holds 890,000 or so distinct CDR3 sequences, with about 62% as singletons. The material sequenced was blood. Receptor source: a man aged 25 to 40 in good health. CDR3s include the opening cysteine and the closing phenylalanine or tryptophan. D genes are given only for firm matches. Clone size is not always given. Where it is, it says once, few, many or a class for expanded clones.

>-|TRBJ1-2|TRBD1|TRBV28
TGTGCCAGCGAACTTACAGGGGGAGTCTATGGCTACACCTTC
CASELTGGVYGYTF
>-|TRBJ2-7|TRBD2|TRBV3-1
TGTGCCAGCAGCCCTCCTGGACTAGCGGGGGTCCACGAGCAGTACTTC
CASSPPGLAGVHEQYF
>few|TRBJ2-1|-|TRBV4-3
TGCGCCAGCAGCCAAGTAACAGAGAGGGGGAATGAGCAGTTCTTC
CASSQVTERGNEQFF
>-|TRBJ1-2|-|TRBV3-1
TGTGCCAGCAGCCAAACGTTAAATCGATATGGCTACACCTTC
CASSQTLNRYGYTF
>-|TRBJ2-2|-|TRBV7-2
TGTGCCAGCAGCCCCGAGGGGTCGTCCGGGGAGCTGTTTTTT
CASSPEGSSGELFF
>-|TRBJ1-5|-|TRBV30
TGTGCCTGGAGTGATTCCAAGACTGTTAGCAATCAGCCCCAGCATTTT
CAWSDSKTVSNQPQHF
>-|TRBJ2-7|TRBD1|TRBV12-3/TRBV12-4
TGTGCCAGCAGCCGGGGGACAGGGACCCACGAGCAGTACTTC
CASSRGTGTHEQYF
>-|TRBJ2-5|TRBD2|TRBV28
TGTGCCAGCAGTTTCCCGACTAGCAGAGGAGAGACCCAGTACTTC
CASSFPTSRGETQYF
>-|TRBJ2-1|-|TRBV5-1
TGCGCCAGCAGCTTCCCGGACAGAAACAATGAGCAGTTCTTC
CASSFPDRNNEQFF
>-|TRBJ2-3|-|TRBV6-5
TGTGCCAGCAGTCCATCCCCCGGCACAGATACGCAGTATTTT
CASSPSPGTDTQYF
>many|TRBJ2-7|TRBD2|TRBV5-1
TGTGCCAGCAGCTTAGCGGGTAGCTACGAGCAGTACTTC
CASSLAGSYEQYF
>-|TRBJ2-4|-|TRBV6-5
TGTGCCAGCAGACCCCGGGGACGTAGCAAAAACATTCAGTACTTC
CASRPRGRSKNIQYF
>-|TRBJ2-3|-|TRBV2
TGTGCCAGCAGACTGGCAAGAACAGATACGCAGTATTTT
CASRLARTDTQYF
>-|TRBJ2-3|-|TRBV7-9
TGTGCCAGCAGCAGAAAGGGCCAGGGAAAGAGGAGCACAGATACGCAGTATTTT
CASSRKGQGKRSTDTQYF
>-|TRBJ2-2|TRBD1|TRBV11-2
TGTGCCAGCAGCTTAGAAGGGACAGTTTTTGACGGGGAGCTGTTTTTT
CASSLEGTVFDGELFF
>-|TRBJ1-5|-|TRBV10-3
TGTGCCATTGACCCCGGGGGGGGTCATCAGCCCCAGCATTTT
CAIDPGGGHQPQHF
>-|TRBJ1-2|-|TRBV2
TGTGCCAGCCCCTACTATGGCTACACCTTC
CASPYYGYTF
>-|TRBJ1-1|-|TRBV9
TGTGCCAGCAGCCCCGAGGCGGTGAACACTGAAGCTTTCTTT
CASSPEAVNTEAFF
>-|TRBJ2-5|TRBD1|TRBV28
TGTGCCAGCAGTCCCGCGACAGGGCAAGAGACCCAGTACTTC
CASSPATGQETQYF
>-|TRBJ2-5|TRBD1|TRBV6-5
TGTGCCAGCCGAACAGGGGCGACAGAGACCCAGTACTTC
CASRTGATETQYF
>once|TRBJ1-2|-|TRBV27
TGTGCCAGCAGTTTTACAGGGTCCAGCTATGGCTACACCTTC
CASSFTGSSYGYTF
>-|TRBJ2-3|-|TRBV18
TGTGCCAGCTCACCTATCCGAGTATCCACAGATACGCAGTATTTT
CASSPIRVSTDTQYF
>once|TRBJ2-7|TRBD2|TRBV7-2
TGTGCCAGCAGCCAGGCGGGACTAGTCGTCGAGCAGTACTTC
CASSQAGLVVEQYF
>-|TRBJ2-5|TRBD2|TRBV7-8
TGTGCCAGCAGCCCCGGGACTAGCGGGGTCCAGACCCAGTACTTC
CASSPGTSGVQTQYF
>few|TRBJ1-4|-|TRBV7-9
TGTGCCAGCAGCTTATCCTGGGACGCCAATGAAAAACTGTTTTTT
CASSLSWDANEKLFF
>-|TRBJ2-3|TRBD1|TRBV6-5
TGTGCCAGCAGTTACGGCGGGTTTAGGGGGCTCGACACAGATACGCAGTATTTT
CASSYGGFRGLDTDTQYF
>-|TRBJ1-1|TRBD1|TRBV27
TGTGCCAGCAGTTTTCGCAGGGGGGGGAACACTGAAGCTTTCTTT
CASSFRRGGNTEAFF
>-|TRBJ2-7|TRBD2|TRBV9
TGTGCCAGCAGCGTAGGCCCTAGCGGGGTGACCTACGAGCAGTACTTC
CASSVGPSGVTYEQYF
>-|TRBJ2-5|-|TRBV29-1
TGCAGCGCTCCGGGCCCCCTCCAAGAGACCCAGTACTTC
CSAPGPLQETQYF
>-|TRBJ2-1|-|TRBV7-2
TGTGTCAGCAGGTCCCGGGGGTTCTCCTACAATGAGCAGTTCTTC
CVSRSRGFSYNEQFF
>-|TRBJ2-2|-|TRBV3-1
TGTGCCAGCAGCCAATACAGGGTTAACACCGGGGAGCTGTTTTTT
CASSQYRVNTGELFF
>-|TRBJ1-6|-|TRBV7-9
TGTGCCAGCAGCCAGGTCGTTTATTCACCCCTCCACTTT
CASSQVVYSPLHF
>few|TRBJ2-1|-|TRBV7-2
TGCGCCAGCAGCTTAAACGGTGAGCAGTTCTTC
CASSLNGEQFF
>-|TRBJ2-7|-|TRBV10-3
TGTGCCATCAGTGAGAAGCAGGATGAAGGCGAGCAGTACTTC
CAISEKQDEGEQYF
>few|TRBJ2-6|-|TRBV6-1
TGTGCCAGCACCTTCTCTGGGGCCAACGTCCTGACTTTC
CASTFSGANVLTF
>few|TRBJ2-3|-|TRBV9
TGTGCCAGCAGCGCAGGAGATTCCACAGATACGCAGTATTTT
CASSAGDSTDTQYF
>-|TRBJ2-3|-|TRBV29-1
TGCAGCGTTTTTGATGGGGGGATCACAGATACGCAGTATTTT
CSVFDGGITDTQYF
>-|TRBJ2-1|TRBD2|TRBV7-9
TGTGCCAGCAGCCCAATGGGACTAGCGGTAAATGAGCAGTTCTTC
CASSPMGLAVNEQFF
>-|TRBJ1-5|-|TRBV21-1
TGTGCCAGCAGCAAAGGACAAGGTTCTTTAAGTGGGACAACTAACAATCAGCCCCAGCATTTT
CASSKGQGSLSGTTNNQPQHF
>once|TRBJ1-1|-|TRBV6-2/TRBV6-3
TGTGCCAGCAGCCACCCGTTCAGACAGAAGAACACTGAAGCTTTCTTT
CASSHPFRQKNTEAFF
>few|TRBJ2-3|TRBD2|TRBV27
TGTGCCAGCAGTCTACAACCGACTAGCGGGGGGACAGATACGCAGTATTTT
CASSLQPTSGGTDTQYF
>few|TRBJ2-3|TRBD1|TRBV5-6
TGTGCCAGCAGGTACAGGGGGATCACAGATACGCAGTATTTT
CASRYRGITDTQYF
>-|TRBJ1-6|-|TRBV27
TGTGCCAGCAGTTCGCTTTACAGACTCTACAATTCACCCCTCCACTTT
CASSSLYRLYNSPLHF
>once|TRBJ2-3|-|TRBV7-9
TGTGCCAGCAGCAAAGGAACTCGGACTTTCACAGATACGCAGTATTTT
CASSKGTRTFTDTQYF
>-|TRBJ2-7|TRBD2|TRBV28
TGTGCCAGCAGCCGAGCGGGGGTGACCTACGAGCAGTACTTC
CASSRAGVTYEQYF
>-|TRBJ1-6|-|TRBV20-1
TGCAGTGCTACAGGGGCCTCCTATAAGTCACCCCTCCACTTT
CSATGASYKSPLHF
>-|TRBJ2-5|-|TRBV4-3
TGCGCCAGCAGCCAAGAATGGGGGGTCGAGACCCAGTACTTC
CASSQEWGVETQYF
>-|TRBJ2-7|-|TRBV20-1
TGCAGTGCTAGTACGGGACTTCATGACTACGAGCAGTACTTC
CSASTGLHDYEQYF
>-|TRBJ1-1|-|TRBV6-6
TGTGCCAGCAGTTCCCCGGGACAACCGAACACTGAAGCTTTCTTT
CASSSPGQPNTEAFF
>-|TRBJ2-7|-|TRBV6-2/TRBV6-3
TGTGCCAGCAGTTACTCTAGACGGACCCTCCCTGGCGAGCAGTACTTC
CASSYSRRTLPGEQYF
>-|TRBJ2-7|TRBD1|TRBV29-1
TGCAGCGTATCTGGGGACAGGGACTACGAGCAGTACTTC
CSVSGDRDYEQYF
>-|TRBJ2-3|TRBD2|TRBV4-3
TGCGCCAGCAGCCAAGATTCTGGCGGGGGGTTGGATACGCTGTATTTT
CASSQDSGGGLDTLYF
>-|TRBJ2-5|-|TRBV6-2/TRBV6-3
TGTGCCAGCAGTTACTCAACCAGCGGGCTTGAGACCCAGTACTTC
CASSYSTSGLETQYF
>many|TRBJ2-5|TRBD1|TRBV7-2
TGTGCCAGCAGCTTAGGGACAGGTCAAGAGACCCAGTACTTC
CASSLGTGQETQYF